This TCR beta chain was found in a study of T cell clonality in common variable immunodeficiency. Study-wide results and caveats: In common variable immunodeficiency, TCR beta chains reportedly carried fewer deletions and N-nucleotide insertions.

Most patients and controls had Caucasian heritage. Replacement immunoglobulin had been given to every CVID subject for at least one year. With V trimmed by 3 bases and J by 5 bases, 6 bases remained unmatched. CDR1 is MRHNA, CDR2 SNTAGT, per germline. The CDR3 is made up of 15 amino acids. Many counts were recorded for this clone. Its antigen is not known. The CDR3 extends 3 residues past the end of the read, so its final part is completed from the germline J gene. Sequenced by immunoSEQ multiplex PCR; TCRdb stores in-frame clones only, minus some. The sample gives about 21,000 clones, none seen only once, and the top ten clones hold around 2%.

What was sequenced was peripheral blood mononuclear cells. The clonotype originates from a human donor with common variable immunodeficiency. V gene TRBV6-4 combines with J gene TRBJ2-5; 10 nucleotides align to TRBD2. CDR3 sequence reads: CASSERAGGAETQYF. CDR3 DNA (partial): TGTGCCAGCAGTGAGAGAGCGGGGGGGGCTGAGACC.